This is a list of T cell receptor beta chains from one sample in a study of neurological immune-mediated disorders. TCRdb fed the 5' RACE reads into MiXCR, producing one record per CDR3 protein. This sample has around 28,000 distinct CDR3 sequences, with 2% to 2.5% found just once. The sample was PBMCs. These receptors all stem from a woman between 45 and 65 years old with multiple sclerosis. Each CDR3 is given with its conserved first and last residue. D genes are given only for firm matches.

v_gene: TRBV11-2
d_gene: .
j_gene: TRBJ2-1
len: 17
CDR3aa: CASSLDVWGYDYNEQFF

v_gene: TRBV20-1
d_gene: TRBD1
j_gene: TRBJ1-1
len: 13
CDR3aa: CSAGTGKGTEAFF

v_gene: TRBV3-1
d_gene: TRBD1
j_gene: TRBJ2-2
len: 13
CDR3aa: CASRQGNTGELFF

v_gene: TRBV6-5
d_gene: TRBD2
j_gene: TRBJ2-7
len: 13
CDR3aa: CASSLTSDGEQYF

v_gene: TRBV5-1
d_gene: TRBD1
j_gene: TRBJ1-1
len: 15
CDR3aa: CASSGGTGGFTEAFF

v_gene: TRBV28
d_gene: TRBD1
j_gene: TRBJ1-5
len: 15
CDR3aa: CASRGQGGGNQPQHF

v_gene: TRBV12-3/TRBV12-4
d_gene: .
j_gene: TRBJ1-1
len: 15
CDR3aa: CASSLRGGQGTEAFF

v_gene: TRBV7-6
d_gene: .
j_gene: TRBJ2-7
len: 14
CDR3aa: CASSLYIDSYEQYF

v_gene: TRBV7-7
d_gene: TRBD1
j_gene: TRBJ1-5
len: 15
CDR3aa: CASSLTFDRDQPQNF

v_gene: TRBV7-2
d_gene: .
j_gene: TRBJ1-3
len: 16
CDR3aa: CASSVGLLSSGNTIYF

v_gene: TRBV7-9
d_gene: TRBD1
j_gene: TRBJ1-2
len: 14
CDR3aa: CASRNDRGNYGYTF

v_gene: TRBV7-8
d_gene: .
j_gene: TRBJ1-4
len: 12
CDR3aa: CATQQGLAKLFF

v_gene: TRBV18
d_gene: .
j_gene: TRBJ1-1
len: 12
CDR3aa: CASSPPGTEAFF

v_gene: TRBV5-1
d_gene: .
j_gene: TRBJ2-7
len: 13
CDR3aa: CASSLDSHYEQYF

v_gene: TRBV5-1
d_gene: .
j_gene: TRBJ1-4
len: 15
CDR3aa: CASSLERGTNEKLFF

v_gene: TRBV27
d_gene: .
j_gene: TRBJ1-5
len: 14
CDR3aa: CASSPTQGNQPQHF

v_gene: TRBV12-3/TRBV12-4
d_gene: .
j_gene: TRBJ2-4
len: 13
CDR3aa: CASSFFGGPLQYF

v_gene: TRBV5-1
d_gene: TRBD1
j_gene: TRBJ1-4
len: 15
CDR3aa: CASSLDRGLSEKLFF

v_gene: TRBV5-1
d_gene: .
j_gene: TRBJ1-2
len: 15
CDR3aa: CASSERTAKNYGYTF

v_gene: TRBV7-2
d_gene: TRBD1
j_gene: TRBJ1-1
len: 15
CDR3aa: CASSLRQGETIEAFF

v_gene: TRBV6-2/TRBV6-3
d_gene: .
j_gene: TRBJ2-1
len: 14
CDR3aa: CASSYSAGNNEQFF

v_gene: TRBV12-3/TRBV12-4
d_gene: .
j_gene: TRBJ1-1
len: 14
CDR3aa: CASSFFGENTEAFF

v_gene: TRBV3-1
d_gene: TRBD1
j_gene: TRBJ1-2
len: 15
CDR3aa: CASSQAWDRVNGYTF

v_gene: TRBV20-1
d_gene: .
j_gene: TRBJ1-5
len: 14
CDR3aa: CSARDIGGLQPQHF

v_gene: TRBV27
d_gene: .
j_gene: TRBJ1-4
len: 15
CDR3aa: CASSWGGRPNEKLFF

v_gene: TRBV7-9
d_gene: .
j_gene: TRBJ2-3
len: 11
CDR3aa: CASSLADTQYF

v_gene: TRBV7-2
d_gene: .
j_gene: TRBJ2-3
len: 15
CDR3aa: CASSQEGGYTDTQYF

v_gene: TRBV5-1
d_gene: .
j_gene: TRBJ1-1
len: 15
CDR3aa: CASSSLTGTNTEAFF

v_gene: TRBV2
d_gene: .
j_gene: TRBJ1-4
len: 15
CDR3aa: CASHLDGLKGEKLFF

v_gene: TRBV5-1
d_gene: .
j_gene: TRBJ1-1
len: 14
CDR3aa: CASSLLGLNTEAFF

v_gene: TRBV6-1
d_gene: .
j_gene: TRBJ2-5
len: 13
CDR3aa: CVSSGTDQETQYF

v_gene: TRBV7-2
d_gene: .
j_gene: TRBJ2-2
len: 13
CDR3aa: CASSLDFTGELFF

v_gene: TRBV7-6
d_gene: TRBD1
j_gene: TRBJ1-1
len: 15
CDR3aa: CASSLGQGKNTEAFF

v_gene: TRBV3-1
d_gene: .
j_gene: TRBJ1-1
len: 14
CDR3aa: CASSQSGSHTEAFF

v_gene: TRBV4-2
d_gene: .
j_gene: TRBJ1-2
len: 14
CDR3aa: CASSQDLGVGGYTF

v_gene: TRBV20-1
d_gene: TRBD1
j_gene: TRBJ1-1
len: 13
CDR3aa: CSAKGTARGTAFF

v_gene: TRBV20-1
d_gene: .
j_gene: TRBJ1-2
len: 14
CDR3aa: CSALYWDGIYGYTF

v_gene: TRBV5-1
d_gene: .
j_gene: TRBJ1-5
len: 13
CDR3aa: CASSLAENQPQHF

v_gene: TRBV20-1
d_gene: .
j_gene: TRBJ1-5
len: 17
CDR3aa: CSARDSTAPVSNQPQNF

v_gene: TRBV5-1
d_gene: TRBD2
j_gene: TRBJ2-7
len: 13
CDR3aa: CASSRDYTYEQYF

v_gene: TRBV20-1
d_gene: TRBD1
j_gene: TRBJ2-7
len: 14
CDR3aa: CSASGDTGGDEQYF

v_gene: TRBV3-1
d_gene: .
j_gene: TRBJ1-5
len: 14
CDR3aa: CASSLTGRGQPQHF

v_gene: TRBV9
d_gene: TRBD2
j_gene: TRBJ2-7
len: 13
CDR3aa: CASSVGGTSPQYF

v_gene: TRBV6-2/TRBV6-3
d_gene: .
j_gene: TRBJ2-5
len: 11
CDR3aa: CAIASGETQYF

v_gene: TRBV29-1
d_gene: .
j_gene: TRBJ2-3
len: 13
CDR3aa: CSVGARVADTQYF

v_gene: TRBV5-8
d_gene: .
j_gene: TRBJ2-5
len: 13
CDR3aa: CASSFPRVETQYF

v_gene: TRBV29-1
d_gene: .
j_gene: TRBJ1-5
len: 13
CDR3aa: CSVGSTLYQPQNF

v_gene: TRBV12-3/TRBV12-4
d_gene: TRBD2
j_gene: TRBJ2-3
len: 16
CDR3aa: CASSLMTSGRQDTQYF

v_gene: TRBV7-9
d_gene: .
j_gene: TRBJ2-1
len: 12
CDR3aa: CASSLGGYEQFF

v_gene: TRBV20-1
d_gene: .
j_gene: TRBJ2-5
len: 14
CDR3aa: CSARLGLAGETQYF

v_gene: TRBV9
d_gene: TRBD2
j_gene: TRBJ2-1
len: 15
CDR3aa: CASSVGLAGVGEQFF